These T cell receptor beta chains were read from a single sample in a study of OX40 agonist ivuxolimab in advanced cancers. Profiling relied on immunoSEQ multiplex PCR, and the TCRdb table lists in-frame clones only, not all of them. The table shows roughly 40,000 clones, with 91% occurring only once. The material sequenced was CD4+ or CD8+ T cells sorted from blood, taken in a trial of the OX40 agonist ivuxolimab. These receptors came from an adult with an advanced solid tumor such as melanoma, head and neck, liver or kidney cancer. The CDR3 runs from the conserved cysteine through the conserved F or W. A D gene is named only where the DNA matches it firmly. A row's size may be missing; if present it is once, few, many or a size class.

clone_size: few
v_call: TRBV7-6
j_call: TRBJ2-2
d_call: -
cdr3_nt: TGTGCCAGCAGCTTGGACATCAACACCGGGGAGCTGTTTTTT
cdr3_aa: CASSLDINTGELFF

clone_size: -
v_call: TRBV9
j_call: TRBJ2-1
d_call: TRBD2
cdr3_nt: TGTGCCAGCAGCGTAGCTAGTGGGAGGGGCAATGAGCAGTTCTTC
cdr3_aa: CASSVASGRGNEQFF

clone_size: -
v_call: TRBV4-3
j_call: TRBJ2-7
d_call: -
cdr3_nt: TGCGCCAGCAGCCAAGGAATAGCTACCTACGAGCAGTACTTC
cdr3_aa: CASSQGIATYEQYF

clone_size: -
v_call: TRBV5-6
j_call: TRBJ2-6
d_call: -
cdr3_nt: TGTGCCAGCACCGGAGGGACAGACTTCTCTGGGGCCAACGTCCTGACTTTC
cdr3_aa: CASTGGTDFSGANVLTF

clone_size: -
v_call: TRBV27
j_call: TRBJ1-5
d_call: -
cdr3_nt: TGTGCCAGCAGTCTGGGACCGTTCCATCAGCCCCAGCATTTT
cdr3_aa: CASSLGPFHQPQHF

clone_size: -
v_call: TRBV27
j_call: TRBJ2-7
d_call: TRBD2
cdr3_nt: TGTGCCAGCAGACTAGCGGGAGGGTGGGAGCAGTACTTC
cdr3_aa: CASRLAGGWEQYF

clone_size: -
v_call: TRBV7-9
j_call: TRBJ2-3
d_call: TRBD1
cdr3_nt: TGTGCCAGCAGCTTAGGGGGGCAGGGGGCGGATACGCAGTATTTT
cdr3_aa: CASSLGGQGADTQYF

clone_size: -
v_call: TRBV5-4
j_call: TRBJ2-1
d_call: -
cdr3_nt: TGTGCCAGCAGTCCTCGCCCGGGAGTCGTGAATGAGCAGTTCTTC
cdr3_aa: CASSPRPGVVNEQFF

clone_size: once
v_call: TRBV6-6
j_call: TRBJ1-1
d_call: -
cdr3_nt: TGTGCCAGCAGCAAGACGGCCTTCGGGGACACTGAAGCTTTCTTT
cdr3_aa: CASSKTAFGDTEAFF

clone_size: once
v_call: TRBV27
j_call: TRBJ2-7
d_call: -
cdr3_nt: TGTGCCAGCAGTTTGAGTGGGAGCCCCCACGAGCAGTACTTC
cdr3_aa: CASSLSGSPHEQYF

clone_size: -
v_call: TRBV9
j_call: TRBJ2-2
d_call: -
cdr3_nt: TGTGCCAGCAGAACGGGACGCACCGGGGAGCTGTTTTTT
cdr3_aa: CASRTGRTGELFF

clone_size: -
v_call: TRBV29-1
j_call: TRBJ2-6
d_call: -
cdr3_nt: TGCAGCGGAACTTTCTCTGGGGCCAACGTCCTGACTTTC
cdr3_aa: CSGTFSGANVLTF

clone_size: -
v_call: TRBV11-3
j_call: TRBJ2-2
d_call: -
cdr3_nt: TGTGCCAGCAGCCCGAACACCGGGGAGCTGTTTTTT
cdr3_aa: CASSPNTGELFF

clone_size: -
v_call: TRBV28
j_call: TRBJ1-2
d_call: -
cdr3_nt: TGTGCCAGCAGCTCACCGGGACACCGCGGCTACACCTTC
cdr3_aa: CASSSPGHRGYTF

clone_size: -
v_call: TRBV27
j_call: TRBJ2-7
d_call: -
cdr3_nt: TGTGCCAGCAGTTTACTAGGACAGCCACCGGGAGCCTACGAGCAGTACTTC
cdr3_aa: CASSLLGQPPGAYEQYF

clone_size: -
v_call: TRBV6-5
j_call: TRBJ2-2
d_call: -
cdr3_nt: TGTGCCAGCAGTTACTCCCCCGGGGAGCTGTTTTTT
cdr3_aa: CASSYSPGELFF

clone_size: -
v_call: TRBV6-5
j_call: TRBJ1-1
d_call: -
cdr3_nt: TGTGCCAGCAGTTACTCGAATCCCGAGAACACTGAAGCTTTCTTT
cdr3_aa: CASSYSNPENTEAFF

clone_size: once
v_call: TRBV9
j_call: TRBJ2-3
d_call: -
cdr3_nt: TGTGCCAGCAGCGTAGTTTCAGGAGATACGCAGTATTTT
cdr3_aa: CASSVVSGDTQYF

clone_size: -
v_call: TRBV28
j_call: TRBJ2-5
d_call: -
cdr3_nt: TGTGCCAGCAGTTTAGCAGGAACGGAGACCCAGTACTTC
cdr3_aa: CASSLAGTETQYF

clone_size: -
v_call: TRBV5-8
j_call: TRBJ2-2
d_call: TRBD1
cdr3_nt: TGTGCCAGCAGCTTGGGTCGTGTGACAGGGGGTGAGGAGGAGCTGTTTTTT
cdr3_aa: CASSLGRVTGGEEELFF

clone_size: once
v_call: TRBV4-1
j_call: TRBJ2-1
d_call: -
cdr3_nt: TGCGCCAGCAGCCCGCCCAAAGCGCTTTACAATGAGCAGTTCTTC
cdr3_aa: CASSPPKALYNEQFF

clone_size: -
v_call: TRBV4-3
j_call: TRBJ1-1
d_call: -
cdr3_nt: TGCGCCAGCAGCCAAGCCACATTTATGAACACTGAAGCTTTCTTT
cdr3_aa: CASSQATFMNTEAFF

clone_size: -
v_call: TRBV9
j_call: TRBJ2-6
d_call: -
cdr3_nt: TGTGCCAGCCAGGAAGGCTCTGGGGCCAACGTCCTGACTTTC
cdr3_aa: CASQEGSGANVLTF

clone_size: once
v_call: TRBV9
j_call: TRBJ2-1
d_call: TRBD2
cdr3_nt: TGTGCCAGCAGCAAACTAGCGGGGAGCTCCTACAATGAGCAGTTCTTC
cdr3_aa: CASSKLAGSSYNEQFF

clone_size: once
v_call: TRBV7-8
j_call: TRBJ2-1
d_call: TRBD2
cdr3_nt: TGTGCCAGCAGCCACACCAGAGATAGACTAGCGGGAAGAGGGGATGAGCAGTTCTTC
cdr3_aa: CASSHTRDRLAGRGDEQFF

clone_size: -
v_call: TRBV7-9
j_call: TRBJ2-2
d_call: -
cdr3_nt: TGTGCCAGCAGCTCGGAGTCGTCGCACACCGGGGAGCTGTTTTTT
cdr3_aa: CASSSESSHTGELFF

clone_size: -
v_call: TRBV30
j_call: TRBJ2-7
d_call: -
cdr3_nt: TGTGCCTGGTGGGCAGGGATCCACGAGCAGTACTTC
cdr3_aa: CAWWAGIHEQYF

clone_size: -
v_call: TRBV4-1
j_call: TRBJ1-2
d_call: -
cdr3_nt: TGCGCCAGCAGCCCAGGGGACTATGGCTACACCTTC
cdr3_aa: CASSPGDYGYTF

clone_size: -
v_call: TRBV12-5
j_call: TRBJ2-2
d_call: TRBD1
cdr3_nt: TGTGCTAGTGGTACAGGGGGCAACACCGGGGAGCTGTTTTTT
cdr3_aa: CASGTGGNTGELFF

clone_size: -
v_call: TRBV7-8
j_call: TRBJ1-4
d_call: TRBD1
cdr3_nt: TGTGCCAGCAGCTTAAGGCGAGGGGGCGTTGATGAAAAACTGTTTTTT
cdr3_aa: CASSLRRGGVDEKLFF

clone_size: few
v_call: TRBV4-3
j_call: TRBJ1-3
d_call: -
cdr3_nt: TGCGCCAGCAGCCAAGTAGGCGGAAACACCATATATTTT
cdr3_aa: CASSQVGGNTIYF